What follows is one T cell receptor beta chain and its context. This clone has a single count. What this receptor recognizes is not known. No base quality information exists; no much larger clone differs at one position. The data belong to a study of Ad26.COV2.S vaccination and SARS-CoV-2 variants (dated by TCRdb to the early 2020s). For context, the study as a whole: Vaccine-arm donors were drawn from COV1001, a multicentre, randomized, double-blind, placebo-controlled phase I-IIa trial of Ad26.COV2.S in healthy adults. Trial participants were randomized into five groups of five, in which low-dose or high-dose Ad26.COV2.S was given once or twice, or placebo was given on both occasions. Ad26.COV2.S was administered intramuscularly at 5 x 10^10 or 1 x 10^11 viral particles, either as a single shot or as two shots given 56 days apart. Blinding of investigators to trial group allocation was maintained during experiments and outcome assessment. The TCR-sequenced set comprised approximately 32 samples: around 20 Ad26.COV2.S vaccine recipients, 5 placebo recipients and 8 SARS-CoV-2 convalescent individuals. TCRbeta repertoire sequencing served as the tool for gauging how specific and how broad the SARS-CoV-2-reactive T cell receptors were following Ad26.COV2.S vaccination. Broader findings and caveats from the paper: Non-spike TCR breadth was comparable between vaccine and placebo recipients, consistent with the vaccine containing only spike. After vaccination, spike-specific CD8+ and CD4+ T cell responses were reported to show substantial breadth. Compared with placebo recipients, Ad26.COV2.S recipients showed higher spike-specific TCR breadth (P = 0.0014). The study was not powered for comparison of responses between vaccine doses or regimens. The authors noted that total T cell responses may have been underestimated by the TCR breadth and depth analyses.

Per the publication, the treatment or condition label means: roughly 20 received Ad26.COV2.S at low or high dose, single or two shots; 5 received placebo; per-sample allocation not given. Repertoires of vaccine and placebo recipients were sequenced from samples collected on day 63 after the first injection. In Cohort 1b, about two dozen adults aged 18-55 years were enrolled at a single site in Boston, USA, between 29 July and 7 August 2020. As a vaccine, Ad26.COV2.S was a replication-incompetent adenovirus type 26 vector that expressed a prefusion-stabilized SARS-CoV-2 spike protein derived from the original Wuhan strain. The immunoSEQ Assay was used to sequence TCRbeta CDR3 regions. After extraction, genomic DNA underwent amplification by bias-controlled multiplex PCR, followed by high-throughput sequencing. Turning to the authors' computational methods: To quantify the absolute abundance of every unique TCRbeta CDR3 region, sequences were collapsed and filtered. T cell fraction was estimated by normalization of TCRbeta template counts to usable DNA, with usable DNA being measured through amplification of reference genes present in all nucleated cells. Repertoire TCRs were annotated as SARS-CoV-2-specific when V gene, CDR3 amino acid sequence and J gene were exactly matched to a known reactive TCR set. The reference SARS-CoV-2 TCR set came from MIRA and was filtered for enrichment in COVID-19-positive ImmuneCODE repertoires, removing public or cross-reactive TCRs. Based on the MIRA antigens, annotated TCRs were further analysed at the level of specific ORF or position within ORF. Breadth was defined as annotated unique rearrangements over total unique productive rearrangements; depth was the summed frequency of those rearrangements. TCR breadth was compared between groups using two-sided Wilcoxon rank-sum tests. TCRdb provides this immuneACCESS table in a form limited to in-frame rearrangements. Some clones are lacking; in checked studies, under half of them reflect an unresolved V gene, and why the rest are absent is not known. V, J and clone size were drawn from that table, and D and trimming were deduced from the DNA. Recorded for this sample are approximately 500,000 clones; roughly nine tenths of them occurred a single time. The ten largest clonotypes hold roughly 13% of the sample.

Material: peripheral blood, obtained in a trial of Ad26.COV2.S vaccine versus placebo. This TCR was recovered from a person aged 18 to 59 who received the Ad26.COV2.S COVID-19 vaccine or a placebo.

The nucleotide sequence is TGTGCCAGCAGTCCGGAACAGGGGGCAGCAGGTCAGCCCCAGCATTTT. The translation is CASSPEQGAAGQPQHF. This receptor chain uses TRBV28 and TRBJ1-5; the junction holds 9 bases that match TRBD1. CDR1 and CDR2 (MDHEN, SYDVKM) derive from the germline V gene. From the cysteine up to the phenylalanine, the CDR3 has a length of 16 residues. Only CDR3 DNA remains: 48 bases, in frame from the first base. V has 5 bases trimmed and J has 6 bases trimmed; junction bases matching no gene number 11.